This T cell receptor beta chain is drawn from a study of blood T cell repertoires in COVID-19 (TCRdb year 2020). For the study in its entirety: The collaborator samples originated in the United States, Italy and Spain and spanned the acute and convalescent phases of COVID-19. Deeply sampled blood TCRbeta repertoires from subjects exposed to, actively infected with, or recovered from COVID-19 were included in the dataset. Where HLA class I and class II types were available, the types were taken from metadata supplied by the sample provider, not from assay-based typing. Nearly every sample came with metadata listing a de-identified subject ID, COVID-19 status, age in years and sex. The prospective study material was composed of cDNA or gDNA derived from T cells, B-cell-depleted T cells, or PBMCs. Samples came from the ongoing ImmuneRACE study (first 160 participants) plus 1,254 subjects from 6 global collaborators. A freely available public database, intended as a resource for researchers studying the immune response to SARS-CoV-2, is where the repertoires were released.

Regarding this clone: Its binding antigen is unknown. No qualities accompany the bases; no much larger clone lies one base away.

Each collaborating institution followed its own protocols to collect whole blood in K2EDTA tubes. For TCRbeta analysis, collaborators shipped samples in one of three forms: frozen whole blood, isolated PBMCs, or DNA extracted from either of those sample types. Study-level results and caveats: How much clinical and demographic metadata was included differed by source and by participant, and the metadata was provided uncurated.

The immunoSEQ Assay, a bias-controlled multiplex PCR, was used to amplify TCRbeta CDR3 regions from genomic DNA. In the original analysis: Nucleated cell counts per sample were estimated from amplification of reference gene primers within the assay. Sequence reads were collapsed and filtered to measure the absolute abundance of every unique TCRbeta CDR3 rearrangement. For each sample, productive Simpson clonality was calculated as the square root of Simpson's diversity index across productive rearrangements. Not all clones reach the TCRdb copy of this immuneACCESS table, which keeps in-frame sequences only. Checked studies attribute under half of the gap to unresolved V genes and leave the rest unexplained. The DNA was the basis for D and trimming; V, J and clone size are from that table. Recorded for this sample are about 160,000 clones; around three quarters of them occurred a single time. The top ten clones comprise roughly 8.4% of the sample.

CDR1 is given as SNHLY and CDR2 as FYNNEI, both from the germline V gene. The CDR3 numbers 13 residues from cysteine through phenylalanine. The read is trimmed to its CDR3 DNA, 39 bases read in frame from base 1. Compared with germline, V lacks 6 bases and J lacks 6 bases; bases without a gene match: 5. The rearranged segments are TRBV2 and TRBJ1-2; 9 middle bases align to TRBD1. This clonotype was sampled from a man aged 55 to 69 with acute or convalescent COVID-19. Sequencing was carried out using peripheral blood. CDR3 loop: CASSITGGNGYTF. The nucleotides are TGTGCCAGCAGCATCACAGGGGGCAATGGCTACACCTTC.